This TCR beta chain originates from a study of cytomegalovirus exposure and HLA in healthy donors. Study-level results: In a later analysis, TCR beta V- and J-gene trimming showed a link to a missense DCLRE1C variant.

PCR involved 60 Vbeta and 13 Jbeta primers. This table comes from immunoSEQ multiplex PCR, and its TCRdb copy is limited to in-frame clones, with some not included. This sample has roughly 150,000 clones, with about 80% found just once. Points on this clone: Antigen: not known.

Trimming shortened V by 4 bases and J by 1 base, and 7 bases separated the two germline ends. Germline V gene lookup returns CDR1 MNHEY and CDR2 SMNVEV (reference sequence). This CDR3 region has 13 residues. The chain carries TRBV27 and TRBJ1-1; D is undetermined. The sequenced material came from PBMCs. This receptor was taken from a woman aged 35 to 49 in good health and CMV-seronegative. CDR3 bases: TGTGCCAGCAGTTCCACCGGGAACACTGAAGCTTTCTTT. Protein product: CASSSTGNTEAFF.